This note documents a single TCR beta chain sequence. Clones were sequenced by immunoSEQ multiplex PCR, and TCRdb holds only the in-frame ones, with some missing. The table records about 200,000 clones, about 84% of them present only once. This sample was taken from a study of blood T cell repertoires in COVID-19. The CDR3 length is 13 residues. The V end was cut by 0 bases, the J end by 5 bases, with 7 bases between. Per germline, CDR1 SGHVS and CDR2 FNYEAQ. The sequenced sample consisted of PBMCs or T cells enriched from blood (not recorded which). The chain carries TRBV7-6 and TRBJ1-1; possibly TRBD1 for D (5 bases). This TCR was sampled from a man aged 35-49 years with acute COVID-19. The CDR3 loop is CASSLAQATEAFF. The CDR3 DNA is TGTGCCAGCAGCTTAGCACAGGCAACTGAAGCTTTCTTT.